This TCR beta chain was retrieved from a study of T cells in Graves' hyperthyroidism and ophthalmopathy. General observations from the study: In the blood, most expanded thyroid clonotypes above 0.001 appeared as well. Ophthalmopathy was separated from stable hyperthyroidism by a 13 V-J model.

PBMCs were derived from roughly 10 ml fresh peripheral blood. For this clonotype: Antigen unknown.

TCR beta CDR3 regions were amplified from RNA transcripts. The HTBI primer set was used in a first-round RT-PCR of the TCR CDR3. TCRdb re-called the multiplex PCR reads through MiXCR, storing one row per CDR3 protein. The sample contains over 700,000 distinct CDR3 sequences, approximately 40% of which appear only once. The trim removed 2 bases at V and 6 bases at J, leaving 5 bases unmatched. This CDR3 region has 14 residues. Germline values: CDR1 SEHNR, CDR2 FQNEAQ (reference sequence). The origin of this receptor is a woman aged 40 to 50 with Graves' hyperthyroidism. Sequencing was performed on blood. This rearrangement joins TRBV7-9 to TRBJ1-2; 8 nucleotides match TRBD1. The CDR3 reads CASSLSRQGNGYTF. The CDR3 bases are TGTGCCAGCAGCTTAAGCCGACAGGGGAATGGCTACACCTTC.